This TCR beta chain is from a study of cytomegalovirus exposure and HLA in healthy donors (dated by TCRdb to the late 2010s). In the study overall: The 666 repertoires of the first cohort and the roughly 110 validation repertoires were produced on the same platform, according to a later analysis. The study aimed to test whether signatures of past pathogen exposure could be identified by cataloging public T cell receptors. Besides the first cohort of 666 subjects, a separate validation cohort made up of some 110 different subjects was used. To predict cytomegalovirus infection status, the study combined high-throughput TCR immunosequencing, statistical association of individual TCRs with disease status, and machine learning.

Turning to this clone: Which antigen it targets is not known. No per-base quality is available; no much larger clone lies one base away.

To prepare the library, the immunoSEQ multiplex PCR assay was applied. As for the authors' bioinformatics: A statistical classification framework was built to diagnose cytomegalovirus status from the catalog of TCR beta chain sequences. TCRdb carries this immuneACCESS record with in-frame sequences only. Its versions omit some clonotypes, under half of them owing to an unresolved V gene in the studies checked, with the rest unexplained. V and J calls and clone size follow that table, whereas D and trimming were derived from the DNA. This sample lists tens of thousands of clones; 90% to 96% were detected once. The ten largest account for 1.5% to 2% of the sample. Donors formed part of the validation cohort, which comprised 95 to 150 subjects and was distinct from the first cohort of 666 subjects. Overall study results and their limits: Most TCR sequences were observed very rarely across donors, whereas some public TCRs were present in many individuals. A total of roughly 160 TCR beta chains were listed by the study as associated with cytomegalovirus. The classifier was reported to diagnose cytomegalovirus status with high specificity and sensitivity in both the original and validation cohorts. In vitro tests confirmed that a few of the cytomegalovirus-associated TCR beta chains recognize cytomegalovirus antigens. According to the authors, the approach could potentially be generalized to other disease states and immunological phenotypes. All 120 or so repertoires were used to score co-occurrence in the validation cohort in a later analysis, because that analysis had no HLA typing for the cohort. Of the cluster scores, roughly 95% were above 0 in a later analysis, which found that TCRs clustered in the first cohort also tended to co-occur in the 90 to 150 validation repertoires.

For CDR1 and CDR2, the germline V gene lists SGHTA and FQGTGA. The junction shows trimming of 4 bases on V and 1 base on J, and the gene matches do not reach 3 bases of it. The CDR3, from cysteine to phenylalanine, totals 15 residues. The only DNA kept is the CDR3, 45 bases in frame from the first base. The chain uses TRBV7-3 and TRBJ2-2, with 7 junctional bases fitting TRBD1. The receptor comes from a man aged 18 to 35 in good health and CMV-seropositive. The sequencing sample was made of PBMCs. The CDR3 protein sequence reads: CASSYRQGNTGELFF. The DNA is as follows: TGTGCCAGCAGCTATCGACAGGGGAACACCGGGGAGCTGTTTTTT.